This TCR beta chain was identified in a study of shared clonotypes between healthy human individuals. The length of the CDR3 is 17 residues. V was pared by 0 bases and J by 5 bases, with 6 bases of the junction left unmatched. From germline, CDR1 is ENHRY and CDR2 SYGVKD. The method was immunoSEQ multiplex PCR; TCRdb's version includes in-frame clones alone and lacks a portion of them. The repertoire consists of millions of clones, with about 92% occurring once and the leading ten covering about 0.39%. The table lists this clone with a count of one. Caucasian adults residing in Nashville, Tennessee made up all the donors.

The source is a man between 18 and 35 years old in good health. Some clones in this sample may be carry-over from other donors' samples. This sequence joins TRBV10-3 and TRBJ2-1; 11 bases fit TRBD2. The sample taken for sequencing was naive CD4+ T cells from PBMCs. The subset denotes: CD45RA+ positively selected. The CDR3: CAISESWLAGGNNEQFF. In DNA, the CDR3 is TGTGCCATCAGTGAGTCGTGGCTAGCGGGAGGAAACAATGAGCAGTTCTTC.